This TCR beta chain was profiled in a study of cytomegalovirus exposure and HLA in healthy donors. PCR used 60 Vbeta primers and 13 Jbeta primers. The protocol was immunoSEQ multiplex PCR, while the TCRdb copy is restricted to in-frame clones and leaves out a portion. The repertoire holds fewer than 150,000 clones, with 76% as singletons. The sequence derives from a man between 40 and 49 years old in good health and CMV-seronegative. The specimen sequenced was PBMCs.

CDR3 region: CASSLPSVVLFATEAFF. For the CDR3, the DNA is TGTGCCAGCAGCCTCCCTTCCGTTGTCCTATTCGCAACTGAAGCTTTCTTT. V is TRBV11-2 and J is TRBJ1-1; no reliable D call. This CDR3 region has 17 residues. Germline CDR1 SGHAT, CDR2 FQNNGV. Deletions cut 5 bases from V and 5 bases from J, with 24 bases between.